Given below is one T cell receptor beta chain in context. Germline V gene data show CDR1 as LNHDA and CDR2 as SQIVND (reference sequence). This CDR3 region has 15 residues. V was shortened by 9 bases and J by 0 bases, with 15 bases between the two germline ends. The source of the sample is a study of cytomegalovirus exposure and HLA in healthy donors. 13 Jbeta primers and 60 Vbeta primers were used for the PCR. Generated by immunoSEQ multiplex PCR, the TCRdb table keeps only in-frame clones and is missing some. This sample has fewer than 200,000 clones, with around 78% found just once. This sequence joins TRBV19 and TRBJ1-3, with D perhaps matching TRBD1 (6 bases). The TCR comes from a female donor in good health and CMV-seronegative. Sequenced sample: PBMCs. The CDR3 loop is CASSRQESSGNTIYF. Here the CDR3 DNA reads TGTGCCAGCTCTCGACAGGAGTCCTCTGGAAACACCATATATTTT.